The next 11 T cell receptor beta chains were all read from a single sample in a study of shared clonotypes between healthy human individuals. Sequenced by immunoSEQ multiplex PCR; TCRdb stores in-frame clones only, minus some. The table has about 2.3 million clones, 93% seen once. The specimen was naive CD4+ T cells from PBMCs. Sample subset: CD45RA+ positively selected. The receptors stem from a man aged 18 to 35 in good health. Some clones in this sample may be carry-over from other donors' samples.

As to this clone: The sample carries other DNA sequences with the same CDR3. V gene TRBV28 combines with J gene TRBJ1-5, with unresolved D. V shed 4 bases and J shed 5 bases, with 6 bases lying between them. The CDR3 sequence is 12 residues long. Per germline, CDR1 MDHEN and CDR2 SYDVKM. Here the CDR3 DNA reads TGTGCCAGCAGTTCTGCGGATCAGCCCCAGCATTTT. Its translation: CASSSADQPQHF.

This chain connects TRBV7-2 to TRBJ2-3, with D unresolved. CDR3 size: 18 residues. Germline loops: CDR1 SGHTA, CDR2 FQGNSA. V shed 1 base and J shed 0 bases, with 17 bases lying between them. CDR3 sequence (DNA): TGTGCCAGCAGCTTAGACGGATTTGTACAGCCTAGCACAGATACGCAGTATTTT. Amino acids: CASSLDGFVQPSTDTQYF.

For this clone: Other DNA sequences in this specimen translate into the identical CDR3. V is TRBV7-9 and J is TRBJ1-5; 10 nucleotides align to TRBD1. V was clipped by 3 bases and J by 1 base; unmatched bases: 3. Per germline, CDR1 SEHNR and CDR2 FQNEAQ (reference sequence). The CDR3 contains 16 residues. The CDR3 DNA sequence: TGTGCCAGCAGCTTGGGGGACAGGGGAAGCAATCAGCCCCAGCATTTT. It codes for CASSLGDRGSNQPQHF.

The chain carries TRBV28 and TRBJ1-1; possibly TRBD1 for D (6 bases). The V end lost 3 bases, the J end lost 8 bases, and 13 bases lay between the germline ends. CDR1 and CDR2 (germline): MDHEN, SYDVKM. This CDR3 comprises 13 residues. The CDR3 bases are TGTGCCAGCAGTTTCGACAGGCTATCAGAAGCTTTCTTT. It yields the protein CASSFDRLSEAFF.

V is TRBV30 and J is TRBJ2-1, with 9 bases aligning to TRBD2. This CDR3 is 17 amino acids long. Per germline, CDR1 GTSNPN and CDR2 SVGIG (reference sequence). V shed 2 bases and J 0 bases; nucleotides not matched to a gene: 8. The CDR3 DNA is TGTGCCTGGAGTTCGACTAGCGGACAGAGCTCCTACAATGAGCAGTTCTTC. As protein: CAWSSTSGQSSYNEQFF. The entire variable domain, with the rest obtained from reference TRBV30 and TRBJ2-1, is as follows: SQTIHQWPATLVQPVGSPLSLECTVEGTSNPNLYWYRQAAGRGLQLLFYSVGIGQISSEVPQNLSASRPQDRQFILSSKKLLLSDSGFYLCAWSSTSGQSSYNEQFFGPGTRLTVL.

This clone was seen more than once but under ten times. This same CDR3 is encoded by further DNA sequences in the sample. The chain links TRBV5-1 to TRBJ2-3; 7 bases match TRBD2. V lost 1 base and J lost 0; bases outside the gene matches: 2. Germline V gene lookup returns CDR1 SGHRS and CDR2 YFSETQ. The CDR3 loop spans 15 amino acids. The CDR3 DNA is TGCGCCAGCAGCTTGCCTAGCGGCAGCACAGATACGCAGTATTTT. As protein: CASSLPSGSTDTQYF.

The genes are TRBV6-4 and TRBJ1-5; D is undetermined. Germline CDR1 and CDR2: MRHNA and SNTAGT. CDR3 length equals 15 residues. Deletions cut 0 bases from V and 8 bases from J, with 14 bases between. CDR3 in DNA: TGTGCCAGCAGTGACTCGATCTTGCTTGCTGAGCCCCAGCATTTT. Protein product: CASSDSILLAEPQHF.

CDR3 nucleotides: TGCAGCGCCTTACCACCACACTGGTCTGAAGCTTTCTTT. It translates to CSALPPHWSEAFF. This chain links TRBV29-1 with TRBJ1-1; D not certain. CDR3 length equals 13 residues. Trimming pared 7 bases from V and 6 bases from J, leaving 18 bases between. Germline CDR1 SQVTM, CDR2 ANQGSEA.

The rearrangement joins TRBV19 to TRBJ1-5; TRBD1 is a possible D gene (5 bases). Germline V gene sequence: CDR1 LNHDA, CDR2 SQIVND (reference sequence). Deletions cut 3 bases from V and 9 bases from J, with 15 bases between. The CDR3 totals 14 residues. CDR3 amino acids: CASSIRDGAGPQHF. CDR3 in DNA: TGTGCCAGTAGTATCCGGGACGGAGCTGGGCCCCAGCATTTT.

The V gene is TRBV5-4, the J gene TRBJ2-7; D might be TRBD1 (5 bases). Trimming removed 4 bases at V and 2 bases at J, with 13 bases between. The CDR3 loop spans 14 amino acids. Germline-derived CDR1 and CDR2 are SGHNT and YYREEE (reference sequence). The CDR3 sequence: CASSDPSDTYEQYF. CDR3 sequence (DNA): TGTGCCAGCAGCGACCCCTCGGACACCTACGAGCAGTACTTC.

Here the CDR3 DNA reads TGTGCCAGCAGCTCCCGGGACGGGAGCTCCTACGAGCAGTACTTC. It codes for CASSSRDGSSYEQYF. V gene TRBV7-2 combines with J gene TRBJ2-7, with a possible D match to TRBD2 (6 bases). This CDR3 is 15 amino acids long. V gave up 4 bases and J gave up 0 bases, with 13 bases separating them. From germline, CDR1 is SGHTA and CDR2 FQGNSA.